The clone carrying this TCR beta chain was recorded a few times. Its target is not known. Each CDR3 protein gets one entry after TCRdb re-called the RACE reads with MiXCR. This sample yields under 130,000 distinct CDR3 sequences, of which about 11% are seen a single time; around 3.6% belongs to the top ten. This sample stems from a study of human T cells and chemical hapten exposure. Trimming took 3 bases from V and 8 from J, leaving 10 bases between them. Germline lookup yields CDR1 SNHLY and CDR2 FYNNEI. The CDR3 is made up of 12 amino acids. Described time point: patch test 1, 2 weeks after DPC sensitization. The treatment here: therapeutic diphenylcyclopropenone sensitization with weekly scalp DPC. Study-wide results and caveats: Given that the donors had alopecia, their immune response may differ from that seen in healthy people. As patch test score rose, PT1 expanded TCR counts tended to rise as well.

This specimen was whole blood, taken in connection with sensitization to the hapten diphenylcyclopropenone (DPC). The rearrangement uses TRBV2 and TRBJ1-2, with unresolved D. The receptor's source is a woman between 40 and 55 years old with alopecia areata. Some clones in this sample may be carry-over from other donors' samples. The CDR3 DNA reads as TGTGCCAGCAGTGATATGGGAGGCGGCTACACCTTC. Translated, it gives CASSDMGGGYTF.